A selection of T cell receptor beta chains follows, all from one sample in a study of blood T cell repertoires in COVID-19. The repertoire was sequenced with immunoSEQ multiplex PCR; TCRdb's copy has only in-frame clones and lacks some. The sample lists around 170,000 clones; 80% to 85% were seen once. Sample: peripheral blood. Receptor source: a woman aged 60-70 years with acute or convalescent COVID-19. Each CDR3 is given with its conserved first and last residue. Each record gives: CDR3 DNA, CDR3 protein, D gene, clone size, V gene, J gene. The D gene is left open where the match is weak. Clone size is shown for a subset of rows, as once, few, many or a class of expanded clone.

TGTGCCAGCAGCCAAGCGAGCGGGGGGCACCCTGAGCAGTTCTTC	CASSQASGGHPEQFF	TRBD2	.	TRBV14	TRBJ2-1
TGTGCCAGCAGCACGAACAGGGCATCTCCCTACGAGCAGTACTTC	CASSTNRASPYEQYF	.	.	TRBV5-4	TRBJ2-7
TGCGCCAGCAGCCTATTCACGGGGGATAGCACAGATACGCAGTATTTT	CASSLFTGDSTDTQYF	.	.	TRBV5-1	TRBJ2-3
TGTGCCAGCAGCCCGAGGGCCGCAGATACGCAGTATTTT	CASSPRAADTQYF	.	.	TRBV7-9	TRBJ2-3
TGTGCCAGCAGGCCGCCCGGGACAACTGCCCAGTACTTC	CASRPPGTTAQYF	.	.	TRBV6-5	TRBJ2-5
TGTGCCACCAGCAGAGACCTGGGACTTGACACCGGGGAGCTGTTTTTT	CATSRDLGLDTGELFF	.	.	TRBV15	TRBJ2-2
TGTGCCAGCAGTTACCTGAAGGGGAAAGTTTATTCACCCCTCCACTTT	CASSYLKGKVYSPLHF	.	.	TRBV6-5	TRBJ1-6
TGTGCCAGCAGCTTAAGTTTGGGGGGGGCCGGGGAGCTGTTTTTT	CASSLSLGGAGELFF	TRBD2	.	TRBV7-2	TRBJ2-2
TGTGCCAGCAGTTCCGCCGGTGAAAAACTGTTTTTT	CASSSAGEKLFF	.	.	TRBV2	TRBJ1-4
TGTGCCAGCAGCCAAAGGGGACTTAGCAATCAGCCCCAGCATTTT	CASSQRGLSNQPQHF	.	once	TRBV3-1/TRBV3-2	TRBJ1-5
TGTGCCAGCGTCCGGGACAGGGACGAAAAACTGTTTTTT	CASVRDRDEKLFF	.	few	TRBV21-1	TRBJ1-4
TGCGCCAGTCTACGGGGGGACAGGGGGTATAGCAATCAGCCCCAGCATTTT	CASLRGDRGYSNQPQHF	TRBD1	.	TRBV10-1	TRBJ1-5
TGTGCCAGCAGACGAGTGGCTAGCGGGGGGACCTCCACCGGGGAGCTGTTTTTT	CASRRVASGGTSTGELFF	TRBD2	.	TRBV7-2	TRBJ2-2
TGTGCCAGCAGCCCCCGCCCAGACACTAACTATGGCTACACCTTC	CASSPRPDTNYGYTF	.	.	TRBV3-1/TRBV3-2	TRBJ1-2
TGTGCCAGCAGCTCCAATTCAGGGGTTGGGGAGCTGTTTTTT	CASSSNSGVGELFF	.	.	TRBV7-9	TRBJ2-2
TGTGCCAGCAGCCAGTCGGATAGCAAATATCAGCCCCAGCATTTT	CASSQSDSKYQPQHF	.	.	TRBV3-1/TRBV3-2	TRBJ1-5
TGTGCCAGCAGCTTTCGTAGCGGGGGCTCCTACGAGCAGTACTTC	CASSFRSGGSYEQYF	TRBD2	.	TRBV7-2	TRBJ2-7
TGTGCCAGCAGTCAGGACTCTGGGGCCAACGTCCTGACTTTC	CASSQDSGANVLTF	.	few	TRBV6-2/TRBV6-3	TRBJ2-6
TGTGCCAGCAGCTTTAGGCTTGTTGGCGGCAATGAGCAGTTCTTC	CASSFRLVGGNEQFF	.	.	TRBV7-2	TRBJ2-1
TGTGCCAGCAGCAAACGCCGGGACAGAGAAAATAGCAATCAGCCCCAGCATTTT	CASSKRRDRENSNQPQHF	.	.	TRBV21-1	TRBJ1-5
TGTGCCAGCAGCTTACCGACAGGAGTAAATGAAAAACTGTTTTTT	CASSLPTGVNEKLFF	.	.	TRBV7-9	TRBJ1-4
TGTGCCTGGAGTGGCGGGCAGGGGGCGCGGGAAGGTGGCTACACCTTC	CAWSGGQGAREGGYTF	TRBD1	few	TRBV30	TRBJ1-2
TGTGCCAGCAGTCCCGGAAGACAGGGGGATAGCAATCAGCCCCAGCATTTT	CASSPGRQGDSNQPQHF	TRBD1	.	TRBV6-6	TRBJ1-5
TGTGCCATACGAGCTGGGCCCCAAGAGACCCAGTACTTC	CAIRAGPQETQYF	.	.	TRBV7-2	TRBJ2-5
TGCAGCGTTGTACAGGGTGACTATGGCTACACCTTC	CSVVQGDYGYTF	.	once	TRBV29-1	TRBJ1-2
TGCGCCAGCAGTAATGGACAACACTCTGGAAACACCATATATTTT	CASSNGQHSGNTIYF	.	once	TRBV10-2	TRBJ1-3
TGTGCCAGCAGGGAGCCGGGACAGGACTATGGCTACACCTTC	CASREPGQDYGYTF	TRBD1	.	TRBV2	TRBJ1-2
TGTGCCAGCTCCCTACCACAAGACAGGGGGCCATATGGCTACACCTTC	CASSLPQDRGPYGYTF	TRBD1	few	TRBV18	TRBJ1-2
TGTGCCAGCAGTTTAACTGCTAACTATGGCTACACCTTC	CASSLTANYGYTF	.	few	TRBV27	TRBJ1-2
TGCGCCAGCAGCCACCTTGGGGAGACTGAAGCTTTCTTT	CASSHLGETEAFF	.	.	TRBV4-3	TRBJ1-1
TGTGCCAGCAAAGGCGGGGGGGATCAAAGGTACAATGAGCAGTTCTTC	CASKGGGDQRYNEQFF	TRBD2	.	TRBV28	TRBJ2-1
TGTGCCAGCGGGGACAGGGGCTTAAGCTCCTACGAGCAGTACTTC	CASGDRGLSSYEQYF	TRBD1	.	TRBV6-5	TRBJ2-7
TGTGCCAGCAGCTTCCCTCAGGGACAGGGGAGGGACTATGGCTACACCTTC	CASSFPQGQGRDYGYTF	TRBD1	once	TRBV5-4	TRBJ1-2
TGTGCCAGCATCCAAGAAGTCGGGAATCAGCCCCAGCATTTT	CASIQEVGNQPQHF	.	.	TRBV7-2	TRBJ1-5
TGTGCCTGGAGTGGAATTCTAGCGGGGGGGCGGAATGAGCAGTTCTTC	CAWSGILAGGRNEQFF	TRBD2	.	TRBV30	TRBJ2-1
TGTGCCAGCAGACAGGGTAGCAATCAGCCCCAGCATTTT	CASRQGSNQPQHF	.	.	TRBV6-5	TRBJ1-5
TGTGCCATCAGTGAACCCGCAGCGGAAGCTTTCTTT	CAISEPAAEAFF	.	once	TRBV10-3	TRBJ1-1
TGCGCCAGCAGCCAAGATAGGGGGTTTGAAAAACTGTTTTTT	CASSQDRGFEKLFF	.	.	TRBV4-3	TRBJ1-4
TGTGCCTGGACCGATGGGGGCGCTAATGAAAAACTGTTTTTT	CAWTDGGANEKLFF	.	.	TRBV30	TRBJ1-4
TGTGCCAGCAGTCCAGGACAGAATCAGCCCCAGCATTTT	CASSPGQNQPQHF	.	.	TRBV12-3/TRBV12-4	TRBJ1-5
TGCGCCAGCAGCTTGGATAGCTCCTATAATTCACCCCTCCACTTT	CASSLDSSYNSPLHF	.	.	TRBV5-1	TRBJ1-6
TGTGCCAGCAGCCAAGTGGAGCTAGTAGAGACCCAGTACTTC	CASSQVELVETQYF	.	.	TRBV4-2	TRBJ2-5
TGTGCCAGTAGGTCGGGACTAACCTCCTACGAGCAGTACTTC	CASRSGLTSYEQYF	TRBD2	.	TRBV19	TRBJ2-7
TGTGCCAGCCACCGGACAGCTATGAACACTGAAGCTTTCTTT	CASHRTAMNTEAFF	.	.	TRBV5-5	TRBJ1-1
TGTGCCAGCAGCCAAGAGCGGGGACAGTTCTACGAGCAGTACTTC	CASSQERGQFYEQYF	.	once	TRBV4-2	TRBJ2-7
TGTGCCAGCTCACCCGACGCGGGCCTAAGCACCGGGGAGCTGTTTTTT	CASSPDAGLSTGELFF	.	.	TRBV18	TRBJ2-2